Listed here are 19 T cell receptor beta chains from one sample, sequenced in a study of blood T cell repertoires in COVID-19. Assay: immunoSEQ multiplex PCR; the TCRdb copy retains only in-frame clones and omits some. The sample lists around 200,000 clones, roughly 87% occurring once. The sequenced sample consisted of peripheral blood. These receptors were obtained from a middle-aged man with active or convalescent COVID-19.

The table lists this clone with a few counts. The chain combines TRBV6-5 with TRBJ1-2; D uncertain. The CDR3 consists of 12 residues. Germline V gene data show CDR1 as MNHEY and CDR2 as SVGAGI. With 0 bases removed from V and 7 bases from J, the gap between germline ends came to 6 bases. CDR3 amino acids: CASSYSGIGYTF. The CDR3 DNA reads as TGTGCCAGCAGTTACTCCGGGATTGGCTACACCTTC.

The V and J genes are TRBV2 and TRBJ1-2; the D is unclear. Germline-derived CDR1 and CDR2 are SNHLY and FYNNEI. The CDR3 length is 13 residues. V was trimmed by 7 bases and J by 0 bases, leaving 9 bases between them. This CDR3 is CASTGDTNYGYTF. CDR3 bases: TGTGCCAGCACTGGCGACACTAACTATGGCTACACCTTC.

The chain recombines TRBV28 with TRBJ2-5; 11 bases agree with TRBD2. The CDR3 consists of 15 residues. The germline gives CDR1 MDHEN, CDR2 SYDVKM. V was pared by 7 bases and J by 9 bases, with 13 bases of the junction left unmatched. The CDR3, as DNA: TGTGCCAGCAACCAACTAGCGGGGGCCAGTACGGCCCAGTACTTC. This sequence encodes CASNQLAGASTAQYF. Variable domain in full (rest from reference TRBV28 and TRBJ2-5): DVKVTQSSRYLVKRTGEKVFLECVQDMDHENMFWYRQDPGLGLRLIYFSYDVKMKEKGDIPEGYSVSREKKERFSLILESASTNQTSMYLCASNQLAGASTAQYFGPGTRLLVL.

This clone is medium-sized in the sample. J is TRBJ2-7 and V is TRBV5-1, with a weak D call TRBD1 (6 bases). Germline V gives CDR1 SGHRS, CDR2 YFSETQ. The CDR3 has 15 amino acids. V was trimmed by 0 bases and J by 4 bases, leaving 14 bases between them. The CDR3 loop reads CASSLETGIYYEQYF. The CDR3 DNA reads TGCGCCAGCAGCTTGGAAACAGGGATTTATTACGAGCAGTACTTC.

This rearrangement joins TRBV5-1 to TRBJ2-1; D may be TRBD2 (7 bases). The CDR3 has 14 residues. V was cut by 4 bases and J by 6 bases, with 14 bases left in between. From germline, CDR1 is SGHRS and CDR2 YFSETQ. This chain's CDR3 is CASSLREGGNEQFF. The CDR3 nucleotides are TGCGCCAGCAGCCTCAGGGAGGGGGGCAATGAGCAGTTCTTC.

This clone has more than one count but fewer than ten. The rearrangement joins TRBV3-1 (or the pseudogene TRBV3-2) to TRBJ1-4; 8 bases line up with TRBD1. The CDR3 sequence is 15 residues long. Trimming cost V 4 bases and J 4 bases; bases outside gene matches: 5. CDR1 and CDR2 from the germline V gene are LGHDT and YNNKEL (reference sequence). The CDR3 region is CASSLGTGYNEKLFF. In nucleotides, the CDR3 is TGTGCCAGCAGCCTCGGGACAGGTTATAATGAAAAACTGTTTTTT.

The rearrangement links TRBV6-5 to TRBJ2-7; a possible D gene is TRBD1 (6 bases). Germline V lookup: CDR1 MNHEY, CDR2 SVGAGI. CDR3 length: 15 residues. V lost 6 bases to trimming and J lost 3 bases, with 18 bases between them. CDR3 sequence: CASSYIGGEIYEQYF. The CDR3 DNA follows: TGTGCCAGCAGCTACATTGGGGGCGAAATCTACGAGCAGTACTTC.

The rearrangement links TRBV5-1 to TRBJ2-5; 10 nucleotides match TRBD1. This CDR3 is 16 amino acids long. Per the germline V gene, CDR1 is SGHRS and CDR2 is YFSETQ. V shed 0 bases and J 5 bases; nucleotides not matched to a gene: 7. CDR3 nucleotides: TGCGCCAGCAGCTTGGTTCGACAGGGGGCGACGGAGACCCAGTACTTC. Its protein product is CASSLVRQGATETQYF.

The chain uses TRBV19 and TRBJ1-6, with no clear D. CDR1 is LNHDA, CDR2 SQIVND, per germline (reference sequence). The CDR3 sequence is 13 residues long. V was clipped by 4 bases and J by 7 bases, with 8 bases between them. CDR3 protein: CASSNEENSPLHF. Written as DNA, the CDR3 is TGTGCCAGTAGTAACGAGGAGAATTCACCCCTCCACTTT.

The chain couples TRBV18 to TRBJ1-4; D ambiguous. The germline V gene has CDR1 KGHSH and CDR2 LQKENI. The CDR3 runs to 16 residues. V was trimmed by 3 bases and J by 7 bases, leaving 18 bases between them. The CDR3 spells CASSPGVGRRGEKLFF. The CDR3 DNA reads TGTGCCAGCTCACCCGGCGTGGGTCGCCGGGGTGAAAAACTGTTTTTT. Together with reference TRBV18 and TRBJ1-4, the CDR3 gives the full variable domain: NAGVMQNPRHLVRRRGQEARLRCSPMKGHSHVYWYRQLPEEGLKFMVYLQKENIIDESGMPKERFSAEFPKEGPSILRIQQVVRGDSAAYFCASSPGVGRRGEKLFFGSGTQLSVL.

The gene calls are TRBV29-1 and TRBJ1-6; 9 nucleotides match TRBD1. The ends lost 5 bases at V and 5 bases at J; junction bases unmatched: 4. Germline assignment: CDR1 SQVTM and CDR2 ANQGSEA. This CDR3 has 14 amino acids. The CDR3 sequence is CSVPTGGNNSPLHF. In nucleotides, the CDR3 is TGCAGCGTTCCCACAGGGGGCAATAATTCACCCCTCCACTTT. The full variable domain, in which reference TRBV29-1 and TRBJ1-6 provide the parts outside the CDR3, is SAVISQKPSRDICQRGTSLTIQCQVDSQVTMMFWYRQQPGQSLTLIATANQGSEATYESGFVIDKFPISRPNLTFSTLTVSNMSPEDSSIYLCSVPTGGNNSPLHFGNGTRLTVT.

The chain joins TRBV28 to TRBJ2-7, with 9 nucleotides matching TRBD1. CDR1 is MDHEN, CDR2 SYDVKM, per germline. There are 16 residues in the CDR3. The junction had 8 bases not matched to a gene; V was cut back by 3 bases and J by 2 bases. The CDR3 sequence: CASSFPDRGITYEQYF. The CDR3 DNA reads TGTGCCAGCAGTTTTCCGGACAGGGGAATCACCTACGAGCAGTACTTC.

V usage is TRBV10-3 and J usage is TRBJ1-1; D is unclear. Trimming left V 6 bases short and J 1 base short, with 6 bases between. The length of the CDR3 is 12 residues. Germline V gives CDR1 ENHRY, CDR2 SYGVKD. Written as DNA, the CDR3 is TGTGCCATCAGCCGGTGGAACACTGAAGCTTTCTTT. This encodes CAISRWNTEAFF.

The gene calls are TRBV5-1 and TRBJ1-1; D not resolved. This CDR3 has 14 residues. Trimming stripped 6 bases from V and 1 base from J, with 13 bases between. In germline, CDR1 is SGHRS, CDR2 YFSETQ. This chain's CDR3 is CASTTNPENTEAFF. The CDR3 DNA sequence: TGCGCCAGCACCACTAACCCTGAGAACACTGAAGCTTTCTTT.

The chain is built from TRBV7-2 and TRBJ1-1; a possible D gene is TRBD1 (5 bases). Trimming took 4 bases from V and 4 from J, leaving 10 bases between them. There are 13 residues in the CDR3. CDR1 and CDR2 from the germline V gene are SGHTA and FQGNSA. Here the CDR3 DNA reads TGTGCCAGCAGCTCCGACGGGGGCACTGAAGCTTTCTTT. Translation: CASSSDGGTEAFF.

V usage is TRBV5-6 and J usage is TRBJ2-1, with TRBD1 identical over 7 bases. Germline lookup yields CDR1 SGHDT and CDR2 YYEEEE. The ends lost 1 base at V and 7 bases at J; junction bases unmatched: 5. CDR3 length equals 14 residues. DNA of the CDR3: TGTGCCAGCAGCTTGTTGAACAGGGGTAATGAGCAGTTCTTC. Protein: CASSLLNRGNEQFF.

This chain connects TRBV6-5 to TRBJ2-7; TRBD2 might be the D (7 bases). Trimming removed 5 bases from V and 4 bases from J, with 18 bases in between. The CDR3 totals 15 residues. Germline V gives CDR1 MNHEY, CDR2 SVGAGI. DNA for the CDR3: TGTGCCAGCAGTCCGCCCAGGCGGGGGCGGTACGAGCAGTACTTC. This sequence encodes CASSPPRRGRYEQYF.

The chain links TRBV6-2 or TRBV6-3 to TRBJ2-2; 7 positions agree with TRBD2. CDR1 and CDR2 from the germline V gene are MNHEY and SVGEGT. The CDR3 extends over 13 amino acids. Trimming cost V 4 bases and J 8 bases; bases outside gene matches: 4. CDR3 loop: CASSFGRAGELFF. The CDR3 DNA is TGTGCCAGCAGTTTTGGGAGGGCTGGGGAGCTGTTTTTT.

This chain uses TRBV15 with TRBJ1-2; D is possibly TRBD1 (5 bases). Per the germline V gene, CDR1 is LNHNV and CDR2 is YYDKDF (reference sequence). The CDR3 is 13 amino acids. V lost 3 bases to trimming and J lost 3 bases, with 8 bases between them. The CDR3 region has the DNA TGTGCCACCAGCAGGGAGACAGACTATGGCTACACCTTC. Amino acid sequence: CATSRETDYGYTF.